The clone carrying this T cell receptor (beta chain) was seen a few times. The target antigen is unknown. The sample comes from a study of beta chain features in type 1 diabetes. Of the isolated RNA, all was reverse transcribed, and so the sequenced material was expressed TCRB transcripts. Data came from immunoSEQ multiplex PCR; TCRdb stores just in-frame clones and leaves some out. This table has more than 150,000 clones, roughly 9% appearing once. The V and J ends lost 5 bases and 1 base respectively, with 9 bases between them. The CDR3 runs 13 residues. Per the germline V gene, CDR1 is SGHTA and CDR2 is FQGNSA. Study outcomes and limitations: In all four CD4+ subsets, TCRB CDR3 length was significantly, moderately reduced in type 1 diabetes.

The origin of this receptor is a woman aged 25 to 39 with type 1 diabetes. This rearrangement joins TRBV7-2 to TRBJ2-7; TRBD2 might be the D (6 bases). Sequencing used central memory CD4+ T cells from blood. This CDR3 reads CASSLDYSYEQYF. The CDR3 DNA is TGTGCCAGCAGCCTGGACTATTCCTACGAGCAGTACTTC.